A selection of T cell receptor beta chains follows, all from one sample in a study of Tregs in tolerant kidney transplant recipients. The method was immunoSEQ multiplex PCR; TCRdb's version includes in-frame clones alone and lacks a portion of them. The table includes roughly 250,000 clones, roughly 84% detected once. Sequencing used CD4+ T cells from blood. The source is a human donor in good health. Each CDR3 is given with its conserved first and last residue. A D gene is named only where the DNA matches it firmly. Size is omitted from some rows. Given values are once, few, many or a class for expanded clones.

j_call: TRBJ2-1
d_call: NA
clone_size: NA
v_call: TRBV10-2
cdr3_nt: TGCGCCAGCAGGCCAGGGGGGTCCTACAATGAGCAGTTCTTC
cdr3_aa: CASRPGGSYNEQFF

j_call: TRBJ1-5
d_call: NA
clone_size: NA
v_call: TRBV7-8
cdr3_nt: TGTGCCAGCAGCTTTGAAGGGCTCGGGAATCAGCCCCAGCATTTT
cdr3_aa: CASSFEGLGNQPQHF

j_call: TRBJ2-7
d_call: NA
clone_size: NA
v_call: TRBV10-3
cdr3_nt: TGTGCCATCAGTGAACGGGACTCCTTCGAGCAGTACTTC
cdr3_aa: CAISERDSFEQYF

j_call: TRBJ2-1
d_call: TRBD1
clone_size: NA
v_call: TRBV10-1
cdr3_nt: TGCGCCAGCAGTGAGTCTTTTGGACAGGGGGCGGACAATGAGCAGTTCTTC
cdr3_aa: CASSESFGQGADNEQFF

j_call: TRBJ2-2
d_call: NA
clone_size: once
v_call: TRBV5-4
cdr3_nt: TGTGCCAGCAGCTTCCAGGACACCGGGGAGCTGTTTTTT
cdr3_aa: CASSFQDTGELFF

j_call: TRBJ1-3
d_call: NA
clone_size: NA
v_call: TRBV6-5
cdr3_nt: TGTGCCAGCACCGTCCAGGGGAAAGGTGGAAACACCATATATTTT
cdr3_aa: CASTVQGKGGNTIYF

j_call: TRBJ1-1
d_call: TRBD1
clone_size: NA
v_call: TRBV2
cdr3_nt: TGTGCCAGCACCCGACAGGGCAACACTGAAGCTTTCTTT
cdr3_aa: CASTRQGNTEAFF

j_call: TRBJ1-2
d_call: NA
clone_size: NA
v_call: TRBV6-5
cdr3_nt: TGTGCCAGCAGTGAACTCGGCACCTATGGCTACACCTTC
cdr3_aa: CASSELGTYGYTF

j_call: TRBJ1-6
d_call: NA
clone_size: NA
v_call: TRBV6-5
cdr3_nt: TGTGCCAGCAGTTATGAGCCTGGCTCCTATAATTCACCCCTCCACTTT
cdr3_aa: CASSYEPGSYNSPLHF

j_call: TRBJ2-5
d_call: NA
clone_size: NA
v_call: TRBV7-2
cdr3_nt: TGTGCCAGCAGCCGAATGCCGACATCCAGCAAAGAGACCCAGTACTTC
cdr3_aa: CASSRMPTSSKETQYF

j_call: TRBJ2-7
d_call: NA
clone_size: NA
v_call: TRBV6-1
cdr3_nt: TGTGCCAGCAGTCTAATTTGGGAGCAGTACTTC
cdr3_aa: CASSLIWEQYF

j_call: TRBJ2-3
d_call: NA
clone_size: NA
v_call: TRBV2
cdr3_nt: TGTGCCAGCAGTGGGCTAGCGAACACAGATACGCAGTATTTT
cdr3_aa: CASSGLANTDTQYF

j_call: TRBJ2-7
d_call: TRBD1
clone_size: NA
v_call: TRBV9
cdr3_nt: TGTGCCAGCAGCGTAGTAGGGGGCAGCCACGAGCAGTACTTC
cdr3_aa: CASSVVGGSHEQYF

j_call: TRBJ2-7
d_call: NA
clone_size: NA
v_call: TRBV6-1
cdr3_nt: TGTGCCAGCGCCCCCTCGGTTTCCTACGAGCAGTACTTC
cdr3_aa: CASAPSVSYEQYF

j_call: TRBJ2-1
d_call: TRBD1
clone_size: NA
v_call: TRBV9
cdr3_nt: TGTGCCAGCAGCACGTCAGGGGGTTACAATGAGCAGTTCTTC
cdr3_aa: CASSTSGGYNEQFF

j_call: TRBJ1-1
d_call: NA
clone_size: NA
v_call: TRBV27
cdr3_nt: TGTGCCAGCAGTTTAAGTCGTTCGCCAGGACCAAACACTGAAGCTTTCTTT
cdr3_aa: CASSLSRSPGPNTEAFF

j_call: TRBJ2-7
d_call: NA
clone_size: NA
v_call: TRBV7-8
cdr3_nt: TGTGCCAGCAGCCAGGGCGGTCCCTACTACGAGCAGTACTTC
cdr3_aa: CASSQGGPYYEQYF

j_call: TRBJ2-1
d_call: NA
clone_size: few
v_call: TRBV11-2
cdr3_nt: TGTGCCAGCAGCTTAGGACTAGAGGGCAATGAGCAGTTCTTC
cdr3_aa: CASSLGLEGNEQFF

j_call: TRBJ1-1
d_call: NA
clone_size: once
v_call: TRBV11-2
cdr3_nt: TGTGCCAGCAGCTTAGAGGCCGCGGGTCCTGAAGCTTTCTTT
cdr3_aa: CASSLEAAGPEAFF

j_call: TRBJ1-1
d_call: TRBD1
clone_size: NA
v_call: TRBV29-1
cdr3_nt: TGCAGCGCAAGGGGGCACACTGAAGCTTTCTTT
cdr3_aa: CSARGHTEAFF

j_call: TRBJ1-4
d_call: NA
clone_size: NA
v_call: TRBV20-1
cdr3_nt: TGCAGTGCCAGCCGTAATGAAAAACTGTTTTTT
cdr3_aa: CSASRNEKLFF

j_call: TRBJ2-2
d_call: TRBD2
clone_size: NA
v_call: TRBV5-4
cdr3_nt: TGTGCCACCCGGCGGGACTACGGAAACACCGGGGAGCTGTTTTTT
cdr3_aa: CATRRDYGNTGELFF

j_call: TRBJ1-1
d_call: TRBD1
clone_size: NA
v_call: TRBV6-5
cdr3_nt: TGTGCCAGCAGTAGGACAGGGAACACTGAAGCTTTCTTT
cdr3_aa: CASSRTGNTEAFF

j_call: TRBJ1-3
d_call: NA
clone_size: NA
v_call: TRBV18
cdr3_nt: TGTGCCAGCTCACCACCCCGAGCGTCCTCTGGAAACACCATATATTTT
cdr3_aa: CASSPPRASSGNTIYF

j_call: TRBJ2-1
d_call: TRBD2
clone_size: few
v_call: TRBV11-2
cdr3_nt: TGTGCCAGCAGCTTAGTTCGGACTAGCGGGAGTAGACACCATGAGCAGTTCTTC
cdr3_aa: CASSLVRTSGSRHHEQFF

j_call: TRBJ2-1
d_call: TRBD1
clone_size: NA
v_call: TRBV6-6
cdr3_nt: TGTGCCAGCAGTTATTCCGGGACAGGGGGCAATGAGCAGTTCTTC
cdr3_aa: CASSYSGTGGNEQFF

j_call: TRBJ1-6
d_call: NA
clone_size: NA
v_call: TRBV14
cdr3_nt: TGTGCCAGCAGCCAAGGGTTCCCGGGATTTGCCCGGCTTTATAATTCACCCCCCCACTTT
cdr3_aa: CASSQGFPGFARLYNSPPHF

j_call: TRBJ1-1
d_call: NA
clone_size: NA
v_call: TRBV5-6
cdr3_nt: TGTGCCAGCAGCACGGATACAATAATTAGGGGAAACACTGAAGCTTTCTTT
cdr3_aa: CASSTDTIIRGNTEAFF